This is a list of T cell receptor beta chains from one sample in a study of low-dose radiotherapy and immunotherapy resistance in tumors. TCRdb analysed the reads with MiXCR anew, one entry per CDR3 protein. The data show about 30,000 distinct CDR3 sequences, approximately 49% seen once. Specimen: PBMCs, collected after low-dose radiotherapy plus immunotherapy. Every receptor here comes from a male donor with gallbladder cancer. Both conserved end residues are part of each CDR3. A D gene is named only where the DNA matches it firmly. Clone size appears in some rows only: once, few, many, or a class for an expanded clone.

D gene	V gene	J gene	clone size	CDR3 protein	CDR3 DNA
TRBD1	TRBV3-1	TRBJ2-7	-	CASSQGQGTAYEQYF	TGTGCCAGCAGCCAAGGACAGGGGACCGCCTACGAGCAGTACTTC
-	TRBV5-6	TRBJ1-1	few	CASSRQFGEIRAFF	TGTGCCAGCAGCCGGCAGTTTGGGGAAATCCGAGCTTTCTTT
-	TRBV24-1	TRBJ1-4	-	CASDGGGREKLFF	TGTGCCAGTGACGGAGGGGGACGGGAAAAACTGTTTTTT
-	TRBV13	TRBJ2-1	once	CASSQGPAGGYEQFF	TGTGCCAGCAGCCAGGGGCCGGCAGGGGGGTATGAGCAGTTCTTC
-	TRBV21-1	TRBJ2-5	-	CASSKVKGPTGIQETQYF	TGTGCCAGCAGCAAAGTTAAGGGACCGACAGGGATCCAAGAGACCCAGTACTTC
-	TRBV5-5	TRBJ2-3	-	CASSLGSSGDTDTQYF	TGTGCCAGCAGCCTGGGGAGTAGCGGAGACACAGATACGCAGTATTTT
-	TRBV12-3/TRBV12-4	TRBJ1-1	many	CASSLNIMNTEAFF	TGTGCCAGCAGTTTAAACATCATGAACACTGAAGCTTTCTTT
TRBD2	TRBV28	TRBJ2-5	many	CASSRRLAGVETQYF	TGTGCCAGCAGTCGCCGCCTAGCGGGAGTAGAGACCCAGTACTTC
-	TRBV28	TRBJ2-7	-	CASSFGTYEQYF	TGTGCCAGCAGTTTCGGCACCTACGAGCAGTACTTC
-	TRBV30	TRBJ2-7	many	CAWSPLGAGTFSYEQYF	TGTGCCTGGAGTCCTCTAGGGGCAGGCACTTTCTCCTACGAGCAGTACTTC
-	TRBV7-9	TRBJ1-1	-	CASSYKNTEAFF	TGTGCCAGCAGCTACAAGAACACTGAAGCTTTCTTT
TRBD1	TRBV10-1	TRBJ2-5	-	CASSADRTGDLETQYF	TGCGCCAGCAGTGCGGATCGGACAGGGGACCTCGAGACCCAGTACTTC
TRBD1	TRBV11-2	TRBJ1-1	-	CASSAGTGGTEAFF	TGTGCCAGCAGCGCCGGGACAGGGGGCACTGAAGCTTTCTTT
TRBD2	TRBV5-4	TRBJ2-2	-	CASSPGLVSTGELFF	TGTGCCAGCAGCCCGGGACTAGTGAGCACCGGGGAGCTGTTTTTT
TRBD2	TRBV2	TRBJ2-1	few	CAKSRLAGALYNEQFF	TGTGCCAAGTCAAGACTAGCGGGGGCCCTCTACAATGAGCAGTTCTTC
TRBD1	TRBV5-6	TRBJ1-2	-	CASSIRTGEGYTF	TGTGCCAGCAGCATCCGGACAGGGGAAGGCTACACCTTC
TRBD2	TRBV12-3/TRBV12-4	TRBJ2-7	-	CASSLSFAGGNEQYF	TGTGCCAGCAGCCTCTCTTTCGCGGGGGGCAACGAGCAGTACTTC
TRBD1	TRBV19	TRBJ2-7	-	CASSGYTGTVAYEQYF	TGTGCCAGTAGTGGATACACCGGGACAGTCGCCTACGAGCAGTACTTC
TRBD2	TRBV5-1	TRBJ2-1	many	CASSEASGGNNEQFF	TGCGCCAGCAGCGAAGCTAGCGGGGGGAACAATGAGCAGTTCTTC
-	TRBV11-3	TRBJ2-3	once	CASSESSPDTQYF	TGTGCCAGCAGCGAGAGTTCCCCAGATACGCAGTATTTT
-	TRBV28	TRBJ2-7	medium-sized	CASSGEGAREQYF	TGTGCCAGCAGTGGGGAGGGGGCGCGGGAGCAGTACTTC
TRBD1	TRBV16	TRBJ2-7	-	CASRGTGGYEQYF	TGTGCCAGCAGGGGGACAGGGGGCTACGAGCAGTACTTC
TRBD2	TRBV10-2	TRBJ2-3	-	CASSEGTSGSIDTQYF	TGCGCCAGCAGTGAAGGGACTAGCGGGAGTATCGATACGCAGTATTTT
TRBD1	TRBV27	TRBJ2-5	few	CASSLTGNGPPQYF	TGTGCCAGCAGTTTGACAGGGAACGGTCCTCCCCAGTACTTC
-	TRBV10-2	TRBJ2-3	few	CASRAASSTDTQYF	TGCGCCAGCAGGGCGGCTTCTAGCACAGATACGCAGTATTTT
-	TRBV5-1	TRBJ2-3	few	CASTRTTTDTQYF	TGCGCCAGCACCCGGACGACTACAGATACGCAGTATTTT
TRBD1	TRBV28	TRBJ2-7	-	CASSSAGTASYEQYF	TGTGCCAGCAGTTCCGCCGGGACAGCATCCTACGAGCAGTACTTC
-	TRBV7-8	TRBJ2-1	many	CASSLGMGSGNEQFF	TGTGCCAGCAGCTTAGGAATGGGATCGGGCAATGAGCAGTTCTTC
-	TRBV12-3/TRBV12-4	TRBJ1-5	once	CASSFERGPNQPQHF	TGTGCCAGCAGTTTTGAGAGGGGCCCGAATCAGCCCCAGCATTTT
-	TRBV2	TRBJ2-7	-	CASSMTVGQYF	TGTGCCAGCAGTATGACAGTGGGGCAGTACTTC
TRBD1	TRBV7-2	TRBJ1-6	many	CASSWGQGNSPLHF	TGTGCCAGCAGCTGGGGACAGGGTAATTCACCCCTCCACTTT
TRBD1	TRBV6-1	TRBJ2-7	few	CASGTGYEQYF	TGTGCCAGCGGGACAGGGTACGAGCAGTACTTC
TRBD1	TRBV28	TRBJ2-7	-	CASSSIGDSGRYEQYF	TGTGCCAGCAGTTCTATCGGGGACAGTGGACGCTACGAGCAGTACTTC
-	TRBV27	TRBJ2-5	many	CASRHTRGWEETQYF	TGTGCCAGCAGACACACCAGAGGATGGGAAGAGACCCAGTACTTC
TRBD1	TRBV6-5	TRBJ2-1	many	CASSKQGGGVFF	TGTGCCAGCAGTAAACAGGGGGGCGGTGTTTTCTTC